This T cell receptor beta chain was sequenced in a study of technical replicates of blood from several donors. The method was immunoSEQ multiplex PCR; TCRdb's version includes in-frame clones alone and lacks a portion of them. This sample yields 75,000 to 100,000 clones, of which about 95% are seen a single time; about 0.3% belongs to the top ten. The sample was T cells isolated from PBMCs. The receptor comes from a human donor in good health.

The DNA of the CDR3 is TGCGCCAGCAGCCTGGACAGGGTTGGAGGGATCTTGGATCAGCCCCAGCATTTT. It translates to CASSLDRVGGILDQPQHF. The chain couples TRBV4-1 to TRBJ1-5; 8 bases map to TRBD1. J was trimmed by 5 bases and V by 4 bases; bases with no gene match: 16. The CDR3 covers 18 residues. Germline V gene data show CDR1 as MGHRA and CDR2 as YSYEKL.